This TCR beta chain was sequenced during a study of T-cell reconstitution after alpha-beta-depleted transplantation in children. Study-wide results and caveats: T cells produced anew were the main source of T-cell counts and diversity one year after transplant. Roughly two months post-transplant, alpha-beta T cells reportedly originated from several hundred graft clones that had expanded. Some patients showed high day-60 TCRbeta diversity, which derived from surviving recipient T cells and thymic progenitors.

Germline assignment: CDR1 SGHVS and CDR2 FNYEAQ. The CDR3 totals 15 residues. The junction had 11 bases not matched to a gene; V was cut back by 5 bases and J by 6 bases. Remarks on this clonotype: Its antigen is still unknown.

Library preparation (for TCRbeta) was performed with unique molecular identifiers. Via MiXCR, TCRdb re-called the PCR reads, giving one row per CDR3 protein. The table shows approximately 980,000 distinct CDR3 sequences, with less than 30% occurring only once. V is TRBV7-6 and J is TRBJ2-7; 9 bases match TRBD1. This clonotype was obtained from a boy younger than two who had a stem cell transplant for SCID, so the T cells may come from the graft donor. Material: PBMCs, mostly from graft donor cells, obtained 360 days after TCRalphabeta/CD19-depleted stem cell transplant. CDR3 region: CASSPSDRGIGEQYF. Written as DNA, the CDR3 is TGTGCCAGCAGCCCATCGGACAGGGGCATTGGCGAGCAGTACTTC.